The entry below describes one TCR beta chain. Its antigen remains undetermined. Base-call qualities are not available, and no considerably larger clone is one nucleotide away. In this study, focal radiation therapy paired with CTLA-4 blockade (ipilimumab) was tested in patients who had chemo-refractory metastatic non-small-cell lung cancer. From the cysteine through the phenylalanine, the CDR3 covers 13 amino acids. Kept here is only the CDR3 DNA, which spans 39 bases and is read in frame from base 1. Reading the germline V gene (reference sequence) gives CDR1 GTSNPN and CDR2 SVGIG. V is clipped by 5 bases and J by 3 bases, and the sequence between their germline boundaries is 8 bases long. The protocol used for the library was the immunoSEQ multiplex PCR assay. Held by TCRdb, this immuneACCESS table contains in-frame sequences only and omits some clones. Under half of the omission traces to an unresolved V gene where checked; the cause of the rest is unknown. This sample gives roughly 75,000 clones in total; less than 85% of them show up just once. Clones ranked in the top ten supply about 0.79% of the sample.

These data originate in a study of radiotherapy plus CTLA-4 blockade in lung cancer (dated by TCRdb to the late 2010s). General notes on the study: Among the enrolled patients, about 19% had an objective response, and 31% reached disease control.

Overall results and qualifications from the work: The strongest predictors of response were reported to be early dynamic shifts in blood T cell clones along with a rise in serum interferon-beta following radiation. After treatment with radiotherapy and ipilimumab, TCR clones that originated in tumors expanded in peripheral blood.

This receptor was identified in a human donor with non-small cell lung cancer who had stable disease on radiotherapy plus ipilimumab. The receptor chain draws on TRBV30 and TRBJ1-6; perhaps TRBD1 is the D gene, with 6 bases matching. The sequencing used peripheral blood, collected from a patient treated with radiotherapy plus ipilimumab. The CDR3 region reads CAWGDIYNSPLHF. The DNA sequence follows: TGTGCCTGGGGGGACATCTATAATTCACCCCTCCACTTT.